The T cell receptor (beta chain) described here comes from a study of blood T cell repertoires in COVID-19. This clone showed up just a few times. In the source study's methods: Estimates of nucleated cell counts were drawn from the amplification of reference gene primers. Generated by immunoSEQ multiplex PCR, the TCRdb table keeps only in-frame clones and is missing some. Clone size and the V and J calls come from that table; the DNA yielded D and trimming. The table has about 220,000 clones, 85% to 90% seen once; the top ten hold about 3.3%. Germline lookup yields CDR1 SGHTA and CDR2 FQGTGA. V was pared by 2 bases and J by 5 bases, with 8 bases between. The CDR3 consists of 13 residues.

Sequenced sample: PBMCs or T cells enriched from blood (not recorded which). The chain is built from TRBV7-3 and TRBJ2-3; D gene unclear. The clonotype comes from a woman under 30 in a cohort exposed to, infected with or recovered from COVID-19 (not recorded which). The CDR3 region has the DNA TGTGCCAGCAGCTTAGGCCTTCGAGATACGCAGTATTTT. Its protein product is CASSLGLRDTQYF.